The entry below describes one T cell receptor (beta chain). Its antigen is as yet unknown. The data belong to a study of OX40 agonist ivuxolimab in advanced cancers. Overall study results and limits: Clonal expansion from baseline to week 6 occurred in both CD4+ and CD8+ T cells.

The repertoire was sequenced with immunoSEQ multiplex PCR; TCRdb's copy has only in-frame clones and lacks some. The table lists 35,000 to 40,000 clones, 87% of them singletons. This receptor was taken from an adult with an advanced solid tumor such as melanoma, head and neck, liver or kidney cancer. Sequencing used CD4+ or CD8+ T cells sorted from blood, obtained in a trial of the OX40 agonist ivuxolimab.

The CDR3 coding sequence is TGTGCCAGCAGCTTAGTCGGGAGCAATCAGCCCCAGCATTTT. As protein: CASSLVGSNQPQHF. The chain is built from TRBV7-9 and TRBJ1-5; D remains ambiguous. Germline V gene data show CDR1 as SEHNR and CDR2 as FQNEAQ (reference sequence). V was shortened by 1 base and J by 1 base, with 5 bases between the two germline ends. This CDR3 contains 14 residues. The full variable domain, with the rest looked up from reference TRBV7-9 and TRBJ1-5, is DTGVSQNPRHKITKRGQNVTFRCDPISEHNRLYWYRQTLGQGPEFLTYFQNEAQLEKSRLLSDRFSAERPKGSFSTLEIQRTEQGDSAMYLCASSLVGSNQPQHFGDGTRLSIL.